This is a list of T cell receptor beta chains from one sample in a study of cytomegalovirus exposure and HLA in healthy donors. Some clones are missing from TCRdb's copy, which holds only in-frame ones; the method was immunoSEQ multiplex PCR. The repertoire includes almost 200,000 clones, roughly 85% of them detected once, and under 3% sits in the top ten. Material for sequencing was PBMCs. These receptors were taken from a woman in her 50s in good health and CMV-seronegative. The CDR3 runs from the conserved cysteine through the conserved F or W. Each record gives: CDR3 protein, CDR3 DNA, clone size, V gene, J gene, D gene. The D gene is left open where the match is weak. Not all rows give a size; the values are once, few, many and, for expanded clones, a class.

CDR3: CASSLQVFRGTGELFF
DNA: TGTGCCAGCAGCCTTCAGGTTTTTAGAGGGACCGGGGAGCTGTTTTTT
size: .
V: TRBV14
J: TRBJ2-2
D: .

CDR3: CASSDWPNTGAQHF
DNA: TGTGCCAGCAGTGATTGGCCAAACACAGGGGCCCAGCATTTT
size: .
V: TRBV6-1
J: TRBJ1-5
D: TRBD1

CDR3: CAWSLQGGDYGYTF
DNA: TGTGCCTGGAGCCTCCAGGGAGGTGACTATGGCTACACCTTC
size: .
V: TRBV30
J: TRBJ1-2
D: .

CDR3: CASSTWGSGSTDTQYF
DNA: TGTGCCAGCAGCACCTGGGGTAGCGGAAGCACAGATACGCAGTATTTT
size: .
V: TRBV5-8
J: TRBJ2-3
D: .

CDR3: CATSRKYGTEAFF
DNA: TGTGCCACCAGCAGGAAGTACGGCACTGAAGCTTTCTTT
size: .
V: TRBV15
J: TRBJ1-1
D: .

CDR3: CASSELEGTNQPQHF
DNA: TGTGCCAGCAGTGAACTAGAGGGGACAAATCAGCCCCAGCATTTT
size: .
V: TRBV2
J: TRBJ1-5
D: .

CDR3: CASRRGTARLTNYGYTF
DNA: TGTGCCAGCAGACGAGGGACAGCCCGACTTACTAACTATGGCTACACCTTC
size: .
V: TRBV28
J: TRBJ1-2
D: TRBD1

CDR3: CASSAVGGLVNEQFF
DNA: TGTGCCAGCAGTGCGGTCGGGGGGCTTGTCAATGAGCAGTTCTTC
size: .
V: TRBV25-1
J: TRBJ2-1
D: .

CDR3: CASSSNVLAGGINEQFF
DNA: TGTGCCAGCAGCTCAAATGTACTAGCGGGAGGGATCAATGAGCAGTTCTTC
size: .
V: TRBV13
J: TRBJ2-1
D: TRBD2

CDR3: CASRLSSGNTIYF
DNA: TGTGCCAGCAGGCTTAGCTCTGGAAACACCATATATTTT
size: .
V: TRBV2
J: TRBJ1-3
D: .

CDR3: CAWSVRVQGANGYTF
DNA: TGTGCCTGGAGTGTACGGGTGCAGGGGGCGAATGGCTACACCTTC
size: few
V: TRBV30
J: TRBJ1-2
D: TRBD1

CDR3: CSVEEQKREQYF
DNA: TGCAGCGTTGAAGAACAGAAGCGGGAGCAGTACTTC
size: .
V: TRBV29-1
J: TRBJ2-7
D: .

CDR3: CASSQDVGQGIYNEQFF
DNA: TGCGCCAGCAGCCAAGATGTGGGACAGGGAATATACAATGAGCAGTTCTTC
size: .
V: TRBV4-3
J: TRBJ2-1
D: TRBD1

CDR3: CASSLNWGGLNTEAFF
DNA: TGTGCCAGCAGCTTAAACTGGGGCGGTCTGAACACTGAAGCTTTCTTT
size: once
V: TRBV7-8
J: TRBJ1-1
D: .

CDR3: CSVEEGVRVAGVDNEQFF
DNA: TGCAGCGTTGAAGAAGGGGTAAGGGTAGCGGGAGTCGACAATGAGCAGTTCTTC
size: .
V: TRBV29-1
J: TRBJ2-1
D: TRBD2

CDR3: CASSPTLLAGVSNEQFF
DNA: TGTGCCAGCAGCCCAACCCTTTTAGCGGGAGTTTCAAATGAGCAGTTCTTC
size: .
V: TRBV9
J: TRBJ2-1
D: TRBD2

CDR3: CASSQEGGYEQFF
DNA: TGCGCCAGCAGCCAGGAAGGGGGCTATGAGCAGTTCTTC
size: .
V: TRBV4-1
J: TRBJ2-1
D: TRBD1

CDR3: CASSDRGGSEAFF
DNA: TGTGCCAGCAGCGACAGGGGTGGTTCTGAAGCTTTCTTT
size: .
V: TRBV7-6
J: TRBJ1-1
D: TRBD1

CDR3: CASSLVGDGYTF
DNA: TGCGCCAGCAGCTTGGTGGGAGATGGCTACACCTTC
size: once
V: TRBV5-1
J: TRBJ1-2
D: .

CDR3: CAVDGTSGRAFQFF
DNA: TGTGCCGTCGACGGGACTAGCGGGAGGGCTTTTCAGTTCTTC
size: .
V: TRBV6-6
J: TRBJ2-1
D: TRBD2

CDR3: CASSREGTSGIGTQYF
DNA: TGTGCCAGCAGTAGGGAAGGGACTAGCGGGATTGGGACCCAGTACTTC
size: .
V: TRBV27
J: TRBJ2-5
D: TRBD2

CDR3: CASSQGGGVRGLGETQYF
DNA: TGTGCCAGCAGCCAAGGTGGGGGGGTCCGGGGGTTAGGAGAGACCCAGTACTTC
size: .
V: TRBV4-2
J: TRBJ2-5
D: TRBD2

CDR3: CASSLDRGIGETQYF
DNA: TGTGCCAGCAGTTTGGACAGGGGAATTGGGGAGACCCAGTACTTC
size: .
V: TRBV2
J: TRBJ2-5
D: TRBD1

CDR3: CASSPGGMNTEAFF
DNA: TGCGCCAGCAGCCCGGGAGGTATGAACACTGAAGCTTTCTTT
size: .
V: TRBV5-1
J: TRBJ1-1
D: .

CDR3: CASSPSVGELFF
DNA: TGTGCCAGCAGTCCAAGCGTCGGGGAGCTGTTTTTT
size: .
V: TRBV27
J: TRBJ2-2
D: .

CDR3: CASSGQYSGYSNQPQHF
DNA: TGCGCCAGTAGTGGGCAGTATAGCGGGTATAGCAATCAGCCCCAGCATTTT
size: once
V: TRBV10-1
J: TRBJ1-5
D: .

CDR3: CASSQSTGRNQPQHF
DNA: TGCGCCAGCAGCCAATCGACAGGGCGCAATCAGCCCCAGCATTTT
size: few
V: TRBV4-1
J: TRBJ1-5
D: TRBD1

CDR3: CASSRPRGLAGGANTGELFF
DNA: TGCGCCAGCAGCCGCCCTCGGGGGCTAGCGGGAGGGGCGAACACCGGGGAGCTGTTTTTT
size: .
V: TRBV5-1
J: TRBJ2-2
D: TRBD2

CDR3: CASSTPVGQAFF
DNA: TGTGCCAGCAGTACTCCTGTTGGTCAAGCTTTCTTT
size: .
V: TRBV28
J: TRBJ1-1
D: .

CDR3: CASSPTSGRSNEQYF
DNA: TGTGCCAGCAGCCCGACTAGCGGGAGATCTAACGAGCAGTACTTC
size: .
V: TRBV5-4
J: TRBJ2-7
D: TRBD2

CDR3: CVSSYSSNSPLHF
DNA: TGTGTCAGCAGTTACTCGAGTAATTCACCCCTCCACTTT
size: .
V: TRBV6-5
J: TRBJ1-6
D: .